Presented here are 27 T cell receptor beta chains from one specimen sequenced in a study of blood T cell repertoires in COVID-19. Data came from immunoSEQ multiplex PCR; TCRdb stores just in-frame clones and leaves some out. The sample lists 150,000 to 180,000 clones; around four fifths were seen once. Sequences were obtained from peripheral blood. These receptors originate from a woman at least 80 years old with acute or convalescent COVID-19.

This chain joins TRBV7-3 and TRBJ1-1; no reliable D call. Trimming took 5 bases from V and 11 from J, leaving 15 bases between them. CDR3 length: 12 amino acids. In germline, CDR1 is SGHTA, CDR2 FQGTGA. Written as DNA, the CDR3 is TGTGCCAGCAGCCCCACTGGAGGGTTGGCTTTCTTT. Its protein is CASSPTGGLAFF. The whole variable domain, filled in from reference TRBV7-3 and TRBJ1-1, reads GAGVSQTPSNKVTEKGKYVELRCDPISGHTALYWYRQSLGQGPEFLIYFQGTGAADDSGLPNDRFFAVRPEGSVSTLKIQRTERGDSAVYLCASSPTGGLAFFGQGTRLTVV.

In DNA form, the CDR3 reads TGTGCCAGCAGCCAGGCCATAGCGGGAGGGTATGAAAATGAGCAGTTCTTC. This sequence encodes CASSQAIAGGYENEQFF. The rearrangement joins TRBV3-1 (or the pseudogene TRBV3-2) to TRBJ2-1; 11 bases map to TRBD2. The CDR3 has 17 residues. The J segment lost 7 bases and the V segment lost 3 bases, leaving 11 bases of the junction unmatched. CDR1 is LGHDT and CDR2 is YNNKEL in the germline V gene (reference sequence).

Notes on this clone: Germline is not matched at one junction end, which may reflect a read error. This chain uses TRBV18 with TRBJ2-1; TRBD2 might be the D (5 bases). CDR1 is KGHSH and CDR2 is LQKENI in the germline V gene. This CDR3 has 15 residues. CDR3 loop: CAGSPNTGTYNEQFF. The CDR3 nucleotides read TGTGCCGGCTCACCGAACACCGGGACCTACAATGAGCAGTTCTTC.

The chain carries TRBV11-1 and TRBJ2-2; 11 bases are a match to TRBD2. Trimming took 5 bases from V and 6 from J; bases not matched to a gene: 8. Germline loops: CDR1 SGHAT, CDR2 FQDESV (reference sequence). CDR3 length: 16 amino acids. This CDR3 reads CASSHTSGRGPGELFF. In nucleotides, the CDR3 is TGTGCCAGCAGCCACACTAGCGGGAGAGGCCCCGGGGAGCTGTTTTTT.

V gene TRBV11-3 combines with J gene TRBJ2-2; D is unclear. CDR1 SGHNT and CDR2 YENEEA come from the germline V gene. The ends were cut back, 5 bases at V and 3 bases at J, with 4 bases in the middle. The CDR3 totals 12 residues. The CDR3 spells CASSPDTGELFF. The DNA for the CDR3 is TGTGCCAGCAGCCCTGACACCGGGGAGCTGTTTTTT.

The chain employs TRBV21-1 and TRBJ1-5; the DNA was not used to check the table's D call, TRBD1. TRBV21-1 is a known pseudogene. The CDR3 is 14 residues long. As DNA, the CDR3 is TGTGCCAGCAGCAAAGCAGGGGTGAAACAGCCCCAGCATTTT. This encodes CASSKAGVKQPQHF.

This rearrangement joins TRBV5-6 to TRBJ2-5; D might be TRBD2 (6 bases). Germline lookup yields CDR1 SGHDT and CDR2 YYEEEE. CDR3 length: 15 residues. The germline V and J ends were trimmed by 0 bases and 0 bases, with 9 bases remaining between them. CDR3 in amino acids: CASSLAVADQETQYF. CDR3 sequence (DNA): TGTGCCAGCAGCTTGGCGGTAGCGGACCAAGAGACCCAGTACTTC.

The chain has TRBV7-2 and TRBJ2-7; 8 positions agree with TRBD2. The CDR3 has 14 amino acids. Germline CDR1 is SGHTA and CDR2 is FQGNSA. V was clipped by 3 bases and J by 6 bases; unmatched bases: 7. CDR3 protein: CASSFSGTSREQYF. CDR3 DNA sequence: TGTGCCAGCAGCTTCTCTGGGACTAGTCGCGAGCAGTACTTC.

The V call is TRBV7-8, the J call TRBJ1-5; 8 bases are a match to TRBD1. Trimming removed 4 bases from V and 11 bases from J; junction bases left unmatched: 7. This CDR3 is built from 13 residues. CDR1 is SGHVS and CDR2 is FQNEAQ in the germline V gene. The CDR3 here is CASSSLSTGAQHF. In DNA, the CDR3 is TGTGCCAGCAGCTCCCTCTCGACAGGGGCCCAGCATTTT.

CDR3 loop: CASSEGGLAGDNEQFF. Here the CDR3 DNA reads TGTGCCAGCAGTGAAGGAGGACTAGCGGGGGACAATGAGCAGTTCTTC. The chain joins TRBV25-1 to TRBJ2-1; 13 positions match TRBD2. J gave up 5 bases and V 2 bases, and 3 bases lay outside the gene matches. This CDR3 is 16 amino acids long. Germline V gives CDR1 MGHDK, CDR2 SYGVNS.

The chain joins TRBV5-1 to TRBJ2-2; D perhaps matches TRBD1 (5 bases). V gave up 4 bases and J gave up 0 bases, with 7 bases separating them. Germline V CDR1 and CDR2: SGHRS, YFSETQ. This CDR3 has 14 amino acids. The CDR3 region is CASSGRANTGELFF. The CDR3 coding sequence is TGCGCCAGCAGCGGCAGGGCGAACACCGGGGAGCTGTTTTTT.

V gene TRBV10-3 combines with J gene TRBJ1-3; TRBD1 matches 9 bases. V lost 3 bases, J lost 7 bases, and 7 bases stayed unmatched. From germline, CDR1 is ENHRY and CDR2 SYGVKD. The CDR3 extends over 15 amino acids. Written as DNA, the CDR3 is TGTGCCATCAGTGATTCGGACAGGGGAGTCAACACCATATATTTT. Amino acids: CAISDSDRGVNTIYF.

V gene TRBV7-9 combines with J gene TRBJ1-5; TRBD1 might be the D (6 bases). V lost 5 bases and J 1 base, leaving 12 bases between the germline ends. CDR3 length: 15 residues. Germline V gene data show CDR1 as SEHNR and CDR2 as FQNEAQ (reference sequence). The DNA of the CDR3 is TGTGCCAGCAGCCCAACCGACAGGAGCAATCAGCCCCAGCATTTT. It translates to CASSPTDRSNQPQHF.

The chain combines TRBV2 with TRBJ2-3, with D perhaps matching TRBD1 (7 bases). This CDR3 spans 14 amino acids. Germline-derived CDR1 and CDR2 are SNHLY and FYNNEI. V lost 5 bases, J lost 5 bases, and 14 bases lay in between. CDR3 in amino acids: CASSRQGGIDTQYF. The DNA of the CDR3 is TGTGCCAGCAGTAGACAGGGAGGCATAGATACGCAGTATTTT.

On this clone: A much larger clone lies a single base off, so this may be a read error. The chain recombines TRBV6-2 or TRBV6-3 with TRBJ2-7; TRBD2 is a possible D gene (5 bases). Germline CDR1 MNHEY, CDR2 SVGEGT. CDR3 length: 12 amino acids. With 5 bases removed from V and 3 bases from J, the gap between germline ends came to 8 bases. As DNA, the CDR3 is TGTGCCAGCAGTCCCGGGATCTACGAGCAGTACTTC. Encoded protein: CASSPGIYEQYF.

The chain combines TRBV6-5 with TRBJ1-6; 10 positions agree with TRBD1. The CDR3 covers 14 residues. With 7 bases clipped from V and 9 bases from J, the junction kept 6 bases outside the gene matches. Germline assignment: CDR1 MNHEY and CDR2 SVGAGI. CDR3 amino acids: CASNTGTGASPLHF. DNA of the CDR3: TGTGCCAGCAATACCGGGACAGGGGCTTCACCCCTCCACTTT.

The rearrangement joins TRBV19 to TRBJ2-1; D is perhaps TRBD1 (6 bases). Germline V gene lookup returns CDR1 LNHDA and CDR2 SQIVND (reference sequence). The length of the CDR3 is 17 residues. Trimming shortened V by 1 base and J by 6 bases, and 19 bases separated the two germline ends. CDR3 in DNA: TGTGCCAGTAGTATAGGATTAACAGGGTTTGTAAGCAATGAGCAGTTCTTC. Translated: CASSIGLTGFVSNEQFF.

The chain uses TRBV3-1 (or the pseudogene TRBV3-2) and TRBJ2-2; 7 nucleotides agree with TRBD1. The ends lost 4 bases at V and 1 base at J; junction bases unmatched: 3. The CDR3 has 15 residues. Germline V gene data show CDR1 as LGHDT and CDR2 as YNNKEL (reference sequence). CDR3 nucleotide sequence: TGTGCCAGCAGCCCGGGACAGTGGAACACCGGGGAGCTGTTTTTT. This sequence encodes CASSPGQWNTGELFF.

Note on this clone: A read error may produce the germline difference seen at one junction end. The chain couples TRBV7-7 to TRBJ1-2; D gene uncertain. The germline gives CDR1 SSHAT, CDR2 FNYEAQ (reference sequence). The CDR3 is made up of 13 amino acids. In DNA form, the CDR3 reads TGTGCTAGCAGCTTAGGCCCAGGCTATGGCTACACCTTC. It specifies CASSLGPGYGYTF.

This chain joins TRBV3-1 (or the pseudogene TRBV3-2) and TRBJ1-4; 10 bases fit TRBD1. Germline CDR1 is LGHDT and CDR2 is YNNKEL (reference sequence). Germline trimming cut 1 base from V and 7 bases from J; bases unmatched to any gene: 0. CDR3 size: 14 residues. CDR3 sequence reads: CASSQGTGGEKLFF. The CDR3 DNA is TGTGCCAGCAGCCAAGGGACAGGGGGTGAAAAACTGTTTTTT.

V usage is TRBV30 and J usage is TRBJ1-4, with D perhaps TRBD1 (6 bases). Deletions cut 5 bases from V and 8 bases from J, with 12 bases between. This CDR3 comprises 12 residues. Germline V CDR1 and CDR2: GTSNPN, SVGIG (reference sequence). This CDR3 reads CAWQGFREKLFF. Written as DNA, the CDR3 is TGTGCCTGGCAGGGGTTCCGGGAAAAACTGTTTTTT.

This clone was seen only once. The DNA is omitted, as the CDR3 cannot be located on it reliably, and the CDR3 follows TCRdb's listing. CDR3 protein: CASSKVGVGTGDLGSSWEAFF. The chain carries TRBV21-1 and TRBJ1-1; the table's TRBD1 call for D was not verified on the DNA. TRBV21-1 is listed as a pseudogene. A total of 21 residues make up the CDR3, ends included.

This chain connects TRBV5-1 to TRBJ1-6, with unresolved D. V lost 0 bases to trimming and J lost 0 bases, with 4 bases between them. Germline V CDR1 and CDR2: SGHRS, YFSETQ. This CDR3 has 15 amino acids. Here the CDR3 DNA reads TGCGCCAGCAGCTTGGTGAGCTCCTATAATTCACCCCTCCACTTT. This sequence encodes CASSLVSSYNSPLHF. Full variable domain (outside the CDR3, taken from reference TRBV5-1 and TRBJ1-6): KAGVTQTPRYLIKTRGQQVTLSCSPISGHRSVSWYQQTPGQGLQFLFEYFSETQRNKGNFPGRFSGRQFSNSRSEMNVSTLELGDSALYLCASSLVSSYNSPLHFGNGTRLTVT.

The rearrangement uses TRBV7-3 and TRBJ2-3, with a weak D call TRBD1 (6 bases). V was trimmed by 1 base and J by 2 bases, leaving 13 bases between them. The CDR3 spans 16 residues. The germline V gene has CDR1 SGHTA and CDR2 FQGTGA. CDR3 amino acids: CASSLMGAGNTDTQYF. Here the CDR3 DNA reads TGTGCCAGCAGCTTAATGGGGGCCGGAAACACAGATACGCAGTATTTT.

This clone turned up a few times. The J gene is TRBJ2-7, the V gene TRBV7-2; 7 bases are a match to TRBD2. This CDR3 has 15 amino acids. V was clipped by 2 bases and J by 2 bases; unmatched bases: 6. Germline CDR1 SGHTA, CDR2 FQGNSA. The CDR3 region is CASSLQSAGAYEQYF. The CDR3 region has the DNA TGTGCCAGCAGCTTACAAAGTGCGGGGGCCTACGAGCAGTACTTC.

V usage is TRBV9 and J usage is TRBJ2-1, with 13 bases fitting TRBD2. V lost 0 bases, J lost 10 bases, and 7 bases stayed unmatched. This CDR3 has 16 amino acids. CDR1 is SGDLS and CDR2 is YYNGEE in the germline V gene. DNA for the CDR3: TGTGCCAGCAGCGTAGGACTAGCGGGAGGCCTCGGCGAGCAGTTCTTC. It encodes CASSVGLAGGLGEQFF.

This clone was counted between two and nine times. The V and J genes are TRBV6-5 and TRBJ2-7; a possible D gene is TRBD2 (6 bases). Trimming removed 2 bases from V and 7 bases from J, with 18 bases in between. Germline V gene lookup returns CDR1 MNHEY and CDR2 SVGAGI. This CDR3 spans 15 amino acids. CDR3 sequence: CASSYRHGSRWEQYF. The CDR3 nucleotides read TGTGCCAGCAGTTACCGTCACGGGAGTCGGTGGGAGCAGTACTTC.